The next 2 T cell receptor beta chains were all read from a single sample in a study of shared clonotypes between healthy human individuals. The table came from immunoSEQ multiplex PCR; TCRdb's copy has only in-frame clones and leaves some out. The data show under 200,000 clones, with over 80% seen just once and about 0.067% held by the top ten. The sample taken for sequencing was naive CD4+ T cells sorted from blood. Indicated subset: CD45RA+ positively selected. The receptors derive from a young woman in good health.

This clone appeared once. CDR3 sequence reads: CASSTGTANTGELFF. In nucleotides, the CDR3 is TGTGCCAGTAGTACCGGGACAGCGAACACCGGGGAGCTGTTTTTT. The J gene is TRBJ2-2, the V gene TRBV19; TRBD1 matches 7 bases. CDR3 length: 15 amino acids. Germline trimming cut 4 bases from V and 0 bases from J; bases unmatched to any gene: 2. Germline CDR1 and CDR2: LNHDA and SQIVND (reference sequence). Drawing the rest from reference TRBV19 and TRBJ2-2, the complete variable domain is DGGITQSPKYLFRKEGQNVTLSCEQNLNHDAMYWYRQDPGQGLRLIYYSQIVNDFQKGDIAEGYSVSREKKESFPLTVTSAQKNPTAFYLCASSTGTANTGELFFGEGSRLTVL.

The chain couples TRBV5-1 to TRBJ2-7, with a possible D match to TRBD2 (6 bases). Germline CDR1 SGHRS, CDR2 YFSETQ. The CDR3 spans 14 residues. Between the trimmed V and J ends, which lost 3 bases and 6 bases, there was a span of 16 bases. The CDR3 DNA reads TGCGCCAGCAGCTACCGGGACGGAGGGGTCGAGCAGTACTTC. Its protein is CASSYRDGGVEQYF.